The source of this T cell receptor (beta chain) is a study of blood T cell repertoires in COVID-19. The wider study: The origin of the acute and convalescent COVID-19 samples was the United States, Italy and Spain.

V was trimmed by 1 base and J by 5 bases, leaving 12 bases between them. CDR1 and CDR2 (germline): SGHRS, YFSETQ. This CDR3 has 14 amino acids. Data came from immunoSEQ multiplex PCR; TCRdb stores just in-frame clones and leaves some out. This sample has fewer than 400,000 clones; 80% to 90% occur once, and the top ten carry less than 2.5%. The clonotype originates from a man aged 30-40 years who had recovered from COVID-19. Source material: PBMCs or T cells enriched from blood (not recorded which). This chain links TRBV5-1 with TRBJ1-1; no clear D gene. CDR3 amino acids: CASSLNPLRTEAFF. The DNA of the CDR3 is TGCGCCAGCAGCTTGAATCCTTTGCGGACTGAAGCTTTCTTT.